A single sample is the source of the 16 T cell receptor beta chains below, sequenced in a study of cytomegalovirus exposure and HLA in healthy donors. Vbeta (60) and Jbeta (13) primers were used in the PCR. Repertoires were generated with immunoSEQ multiplex PCR, while TCRdb's copy carries only in-frame clones and drops some. The sample has 110,000 to 150,000 clones, roughly three quarters seen once. Specimen: PBMCs. These receptors all come from a male donor in good health and CMV-seronegative.

V usage is TRBV4-2 and J usage is TRBJ1-1, with D unclear. The CDR3 length is 16 residues. Germline values: CDR1 LGHNA, CDR2 YNFKEQ. Trimming removed 1 base at V and 1 base at J, with 13 bases between. CDR3 residues: CASSQGPGNENTEAFF. The DNA of the CDR3 is TGTGCCAGCAGCCAAGGGCCTGGTAATGAGAACACTGAAGCTTTCTTT.

This sequence joins TRBV6-5 and TRBJ1-1; D is undetermined. The V gene's germline CDR1 is MNHEY and CDR2 SVGAGI. V lost 5 bases, J lost 10 bases, and 23 bases lay in between. The CDR3 covers 15 residues. Written as DNA, the CDR3 is TGTGCCAGCAGTACTCTCTCCGCGGGCGCCCGGGGAGCTTTCTTT. This translates into CASSTLSAGARGAFF.

V usage is TRBV7-9 and J usage is TRBJ2-2, with D tentatively TRBD2 (5 bases). Trimming took off 2 bases at V and 4 bases at J, with 14 bases between the two ends. In germline, CDR1 is SEHNR, CDR2 FQNEAQ (reference sequence). The CDR3 is made up of 16 amino acids. The CDR3 DNA sequence: TGTGCCAGCAGCTTAATGAGCGGACCCCCCACCGGGGAGCTGTTTTTT. This encodes CASSLMSGPPTGELFF.

V gene TRBV7-9 combines with J gene TRBJ1-1; 12 positions match TRBD1. The CDR3 sequence is 15 residues long. Trimming at V came to 4 bases and at J to 5 bases, leaving 5 bases not matched to a gene. Germline lookup yields CDR1 SEHNR and CDR2 FQNEAQ (reference sequence). The CDR3 loop reads CASSSWGQGATEAFF. The CDR3 DNA follows: TGTGCCAGCAGCTCCTGGGGACAGGGGGCGACTGAAGCTTTCTTT. Variable domain in full (rest from reference TRBV7-9 and TRBJ1-1): DTGVSQNPRHKITKRGQNVTFRCDPISEHNRLYWYRQTLGQGPEFLTYFQNEAQLEKSRLLSDRFSAERPKGSFSTLEIQRTEQGDSAMYLCASSSWGQGATEAFFGQGTRLTVV.

This chain uses TRBV5-6 with TRBJ1-2; 7 nucleotides match TRBD1. The J segment lost 8 bases and the V segment lost 2 bases, leaving 6 bases of the junction unmatched. The CDR3 covers 13 residues. The germline V gene encodes CDR1 SGHDT and CDR2 YYEEEE. The CDR3 sequence is CASSLRQGRGYTF. CDR3 bases: TGTGCCAGCAGCTTAAGACAGGGAAGAGGCTACACCTTC.

The chain links TRBV4-1 to TRBJ1-2; the match to TRBD1 covers 9 bases. Germline CDR1 MGHRA, CDR2 YSYEKL. The CDR3 spans 16 residues. V lost 8 bases, J lost 1 base, and 11 bases stayed unmatched. In DNA form, the CDR3 reads TGCGCCAGCGCGTCTCCGGGGACAGGGAATAACTATGGCTACACCTTC. Translation: CASASPGTGNNYGYTF.

V usage is TRBV9 and J usage is TRBJ2-3; no definite D call. From germline, CDR1 is SGDLS and CDR2 YYNGEE. This CDR3 has 16 residues. Trimming took off 0 bases at V and 4 bases at J, with 15 bases between the two ends. The CDR3 DNA sequence: TGTGCCAGCAGCGTAGGGCCGGTCTATCAGGCAGATACGCAGTATTTT. Its translation: CASSVGPVYQADTQYF.

The chain links TRBV6-1 to TRBJ2-7, with unresolved D. The V gene lost 5 bases and the J gene lost 3 bases, with 2 bases spanning the gap. Germline values: CDR1 MNHNS, CDR2 SASEGT. This CDR3 spans 10 amino acids. The CDR3 sequence is CASSYYEQYF. CDR3 nucleotides: TGTGCCAGCAGTTACTACGAGCAGTACTTC.

The chain uses TRBV18 and TRBJ2-7, with D possibly matching TRBD1 (5 bases). The CDR3 consists of 12 residues. Germline V gives CDR1 KGHSH, CDR2 LQKENI. With 6 bases removed from V and 4 bases from J, the gap between germline ends came to 10 bases. The CDR3: CASSSDSYEQYF. The CDR3 DNA follows: TGTGCCAGCTCTTCCGACAGTTACGAGCAGTACTTC.

On this clone: Other DNA sequences in the sample encode the same CDR3. V usage is TRBV28 and J usage is TRBJ1-1; D possibly corresponds to TRBD1 (6 bases). Germline V gene sequence: CDR1 MDHEN, CDR2 SYDVKM. V was pared by 1 base and J by 1 base, with 7 bases between. The CDR3 covers 14 residues. The chain's CDR3 is CASSLSGANTEAFF. The DNA for the CDR3 is TGTGCCAGCAGTTTATCAGGGGCGAACACTGAAGCTTTCTTT. Combining the CDR3 with reference TRBV28 and TRBJ1-1 gives the whole variable domain DVKVTQSSRYLVKRTGEKVFLECVQDMDHENMFWYRQDPGLGLRLIYFSYDVKMKEKGDIPEGYSVSREKKERFSLILESASTNQTSMYLCASSLSGANTEAFFGQGTRLTVV.

V and J are TRBV14 and TRBJ2-1, with 7 positions matching TRBD1. The CDR3 totals 18 residues. CDR1 and CDR2 from the germline V gene are SGHDN and FVKESK. The junction had 16 bases not matched to a gene; V was cut back by 1 base and J by 7 bases. The CDR3 region is CASSQGGRTGEVRNEQFF. DNA of the CDR3: TGTGCCAGCAGCCAAGGGGGTCGGACAGGTGAAGTGAGGAATGAGCAGTTCTTC.

The rearrangement links TRBV28 to TRBJ1-2; D gene unclear. Trimming took off 6 bases at V and 8 bases at J, with 16 bases between the two ends. The CDR3 is made up of 13 amino acids. Germline-derived CDR1 and CDR2 are MDHEN and SYDVKM. The CDR3 bases are TGTGCCAGCAGGATACCAACTCTCGCGGGCTACACCTTC. Protein product: CASRIPTLAGYTF.

This chain joins TRBV21-1 and TRBJ1-2; TRBD1 is the table's D call, not checked against the DNA. TRBV21-1 corresponds to a pseudogene. The CDR3 runs 16 residues. This CDR3 reads CASSKSRDRGLYGYTF. DNA of the CDR3: TGTGCCAGCAGCAAATCAAGGGACAGGGGACTCTATGGCTACACCTTC.

This clone showed up just a few times. This chain links TRBV7-9 with TRBJ1-1, with a weak D call TRBD1 (5 bases). Germline CDR1 is SEHNR and CDR2 is FQNEAQ (reference sequence). Trimming left V 1 base short and J 7 bases short, with 19 bases between. The CDR3 runs 16 residues. Written as DNA, the CDR3 is TGTGCCAGCAGCTTAGGGGTGACAGAAAATACAGATGAAGCTTTCTTT. It specifies CASSLGVTENTDEAFF. The complete variable domain, with remaining parts taken from reference TRBV7-9 and TRBJ1-1, reads DTGVSQNPRHKITKRGQNVTFRCDPISEHNRLYWYRQTLGQGPEFLTYFQNEAQLEKSRLLSDRFSAERPKGSFSTLEIQRTEQGDSAMYLCASSLGVTENTDEAFFGQGTRLTVV.

This chain links TRBV10-3 with TRBJ2-7; no reliable D call. V dropped 3 bases and J dropped 3 bases, with 6 bases sitting between them. Germline CDR1 is ENHRY and CDR2 is SYGVKD. There are 12 residues in the CDR3. In DNA, the CDR3 is TGTGCCATCAGTGAAATTCTCTACGAGCAGTACTTC. Amino acids: CAISEILYEQYF.

Here the CDR3 DNA reads TGTGCCAGCGTCAGGAATATCAACATTTATGGCTACACCTTC. As protein: CASVRNINIYGYTF. The rearrangement links TRBV6-5 to TRBJ1-2; D unclear. V lost 8 bases and J 5 bases, leaving 18 bases between the germline ends. The CDR3 runs 14 residues. Germline assignment: CDR1 MNHEY and CDR2 SVGAGI.